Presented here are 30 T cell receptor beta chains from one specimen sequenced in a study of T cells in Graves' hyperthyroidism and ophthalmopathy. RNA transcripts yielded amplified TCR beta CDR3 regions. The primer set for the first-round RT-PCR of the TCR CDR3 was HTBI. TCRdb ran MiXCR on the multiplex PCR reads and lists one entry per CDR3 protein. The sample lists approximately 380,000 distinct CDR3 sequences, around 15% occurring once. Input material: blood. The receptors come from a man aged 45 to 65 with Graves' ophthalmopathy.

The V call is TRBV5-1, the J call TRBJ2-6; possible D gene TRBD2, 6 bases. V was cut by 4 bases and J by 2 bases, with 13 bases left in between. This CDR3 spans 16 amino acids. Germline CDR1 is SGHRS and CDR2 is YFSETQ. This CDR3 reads CASSPFGGTGANVLTF. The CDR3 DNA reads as TGCGCCAGCAGCCCATTTGGCGGGACTGGGGCCAACGTCCTGACTTTC.

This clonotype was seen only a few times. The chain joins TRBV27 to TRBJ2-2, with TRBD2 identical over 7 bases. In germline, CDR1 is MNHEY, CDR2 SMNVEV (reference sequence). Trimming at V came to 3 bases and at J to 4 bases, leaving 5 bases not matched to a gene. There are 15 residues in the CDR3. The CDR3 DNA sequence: TGTGCCAGCAGTTTCAGACTAGCTGTCACCGGGGAGCTGTTTTTT. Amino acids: CASSFRLAVTGELFF.

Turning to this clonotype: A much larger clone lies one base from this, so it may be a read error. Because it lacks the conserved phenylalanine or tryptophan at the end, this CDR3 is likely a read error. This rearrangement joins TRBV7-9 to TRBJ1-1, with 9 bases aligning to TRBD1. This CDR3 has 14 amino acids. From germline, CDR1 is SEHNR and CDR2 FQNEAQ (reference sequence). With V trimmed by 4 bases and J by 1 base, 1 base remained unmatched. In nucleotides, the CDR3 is TGTGCCAGCAGCTGGACAGGGGCGAACACTGAAGCTTTCGTT. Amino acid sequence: CASSWTGANTEAFV.

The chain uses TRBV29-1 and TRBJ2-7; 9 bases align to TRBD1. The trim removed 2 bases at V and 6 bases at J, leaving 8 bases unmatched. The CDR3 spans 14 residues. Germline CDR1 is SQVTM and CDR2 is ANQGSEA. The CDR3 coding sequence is TGCAGCGTTGAACCGGGACAGGGTGCCTCCGAGCAGTACTTC. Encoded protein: CSVEPGQGASEQYF.

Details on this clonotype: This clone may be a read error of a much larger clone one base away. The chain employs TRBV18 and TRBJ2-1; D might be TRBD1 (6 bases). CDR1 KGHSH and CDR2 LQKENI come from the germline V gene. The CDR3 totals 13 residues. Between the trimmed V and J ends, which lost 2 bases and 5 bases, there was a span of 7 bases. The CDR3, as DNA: TGTGCCAGCTCACCAGGGGGCCACAATGAGCAGTTCTTC. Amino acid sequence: CASSPGGHNEQFF.

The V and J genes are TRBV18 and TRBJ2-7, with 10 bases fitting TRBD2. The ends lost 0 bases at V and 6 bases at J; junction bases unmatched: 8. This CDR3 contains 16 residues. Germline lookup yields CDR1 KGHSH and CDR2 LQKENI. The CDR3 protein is CASSPPLGLAGVEQYF. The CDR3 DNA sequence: TGTGCCAGCTCACCACCCTTAGGCCTAGCGGGAGTCGAGCAGTACTTC.

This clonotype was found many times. The chain's CDR3 is CASSIGQGNTEAFF. CDR3 coding DNA: TGTGCCAGCAGTATTGGACAGGGAAACACTGAAGCTTTCTTT. The chain uses TRBV2 and TRBJ1-1, with TRBD1 identical over 8 bases. Germline CDR1 SNHLY, CDR2 FYNNEI. The CDR3 contains 14 residues. Losses at the gene ends were 5 bases for V and 2 bases for J; bases not matched to a gene: 4. The full variable domain, completed using reference TRBV2 and TRBJ1-1, is EPEVTQTPSHQVTQMGQEVILRCVPISNHLYFYWYRQILGQKVEFLVSFYNNEISEKSEIFDDQFSVERPDGSNFTLKIRSTKLEDSAMYFCASSIGQGNTEAFFGQGTRLTVV.

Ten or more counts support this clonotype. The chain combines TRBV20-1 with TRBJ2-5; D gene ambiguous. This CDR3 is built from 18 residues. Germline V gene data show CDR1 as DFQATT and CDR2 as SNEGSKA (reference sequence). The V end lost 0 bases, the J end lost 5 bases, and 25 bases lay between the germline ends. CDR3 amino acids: CSARDRVLSWPGVETQYF. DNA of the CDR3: TGCAGTGCTAGAGATAGGGTCCTCAGTTGGCCTGGGGTGGAGACCCAGTACTTC.

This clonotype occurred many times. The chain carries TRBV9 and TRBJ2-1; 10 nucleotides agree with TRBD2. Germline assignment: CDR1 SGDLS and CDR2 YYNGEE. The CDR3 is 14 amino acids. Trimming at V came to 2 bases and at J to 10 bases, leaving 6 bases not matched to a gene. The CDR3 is CASSVRGTSDEQFF. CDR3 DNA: TGTGCCAGCAGCGTGAGGGGGACTAGCGACGAGCAGTTCTTC.

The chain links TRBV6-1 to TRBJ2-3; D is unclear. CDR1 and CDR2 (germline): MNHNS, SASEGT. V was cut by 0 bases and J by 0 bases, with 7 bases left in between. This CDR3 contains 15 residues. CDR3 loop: CASSEARSSTDTQYF. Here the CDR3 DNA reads TGTGCCAGCAGTGAAGCTCGGTCTAGCACAGATACGCAGTATTTT.

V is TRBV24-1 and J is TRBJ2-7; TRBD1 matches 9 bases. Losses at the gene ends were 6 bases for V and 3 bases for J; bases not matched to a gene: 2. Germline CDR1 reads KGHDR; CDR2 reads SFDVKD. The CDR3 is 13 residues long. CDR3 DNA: TGTGCCACCAGTCAGACAGGGGGCTACGAGCAGTACTTC. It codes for CATSQTGGYEQYF.

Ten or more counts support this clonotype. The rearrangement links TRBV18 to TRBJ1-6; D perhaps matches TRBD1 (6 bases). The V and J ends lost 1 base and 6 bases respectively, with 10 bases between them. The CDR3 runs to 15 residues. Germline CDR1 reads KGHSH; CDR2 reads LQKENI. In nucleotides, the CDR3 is TGTGCCAGCTCACCACAGGGACACCTTAATTCACCCCTCCACTTT. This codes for CASSPQGHLNSPLHF.

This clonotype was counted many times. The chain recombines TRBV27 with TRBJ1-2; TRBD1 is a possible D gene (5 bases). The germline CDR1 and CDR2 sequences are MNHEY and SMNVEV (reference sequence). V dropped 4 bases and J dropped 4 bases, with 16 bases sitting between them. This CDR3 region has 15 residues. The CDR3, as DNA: TGTGCCAGCAGTTCCACACCCCAGGGTCCCTATGGCTACACCTTC. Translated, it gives CASSSTPQGPYGYTF.

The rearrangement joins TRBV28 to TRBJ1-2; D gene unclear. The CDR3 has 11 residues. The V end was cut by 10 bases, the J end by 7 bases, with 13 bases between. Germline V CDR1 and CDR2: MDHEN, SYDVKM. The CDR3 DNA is TGTGCCATCAGCCCCCCGGGTGGCTACACCTTC. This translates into CAISPPGGYTF.

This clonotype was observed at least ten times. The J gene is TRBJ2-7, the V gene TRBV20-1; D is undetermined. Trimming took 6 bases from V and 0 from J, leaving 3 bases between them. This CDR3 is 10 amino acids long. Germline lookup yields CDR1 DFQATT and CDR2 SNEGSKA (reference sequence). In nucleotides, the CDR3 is TGCAGTGCCCTCTCCTACGAGCAGTACTTC. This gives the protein CSALSYEQYF.

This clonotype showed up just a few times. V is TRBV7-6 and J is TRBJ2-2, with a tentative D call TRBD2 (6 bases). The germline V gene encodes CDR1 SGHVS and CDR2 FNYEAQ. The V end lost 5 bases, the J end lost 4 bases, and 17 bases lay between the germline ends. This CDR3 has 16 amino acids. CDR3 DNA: TGTGCCAGCAGCCCTCAACGGGGGAGTGGCACCGGGGAGCTGTTTTTT. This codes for CASSPQRGSGTGELFF.

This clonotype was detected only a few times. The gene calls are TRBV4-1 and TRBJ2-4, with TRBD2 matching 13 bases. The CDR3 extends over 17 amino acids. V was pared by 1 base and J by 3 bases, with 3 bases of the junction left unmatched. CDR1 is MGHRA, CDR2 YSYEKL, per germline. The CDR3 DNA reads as TGCGCCAGCAGCCAAGGAACTAGCGGGAGGGTCAAAAACATTCAGTACTTC. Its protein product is CASSQGTSGRVKNIQYF.

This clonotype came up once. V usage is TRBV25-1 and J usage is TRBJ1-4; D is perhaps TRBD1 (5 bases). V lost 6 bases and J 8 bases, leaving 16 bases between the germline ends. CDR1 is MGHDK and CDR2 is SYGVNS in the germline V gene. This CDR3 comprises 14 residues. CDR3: CASSQVGGGEKLFF. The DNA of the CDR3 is TGTGCCAGCAGCCAGGTTGGGGGAGGCGAAAAACTGTTTTTT.

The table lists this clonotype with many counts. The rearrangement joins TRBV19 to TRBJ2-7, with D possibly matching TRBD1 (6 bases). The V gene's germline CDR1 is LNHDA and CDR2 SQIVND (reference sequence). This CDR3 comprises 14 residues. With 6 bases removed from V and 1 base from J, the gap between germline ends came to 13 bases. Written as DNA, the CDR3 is TGTGCCAGTAGGATACAGGGTAATTCCTACGAGCAGTACTTC. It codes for CASRIQGNSYEQYF.

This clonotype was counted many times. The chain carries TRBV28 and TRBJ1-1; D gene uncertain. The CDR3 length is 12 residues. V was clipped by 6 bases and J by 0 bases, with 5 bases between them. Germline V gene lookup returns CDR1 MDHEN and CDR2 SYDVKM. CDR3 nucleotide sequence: TGTGCCAGCAGCTTAATGAACACTGAAGCTTTCTTT. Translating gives CASSLMNTEAFF.

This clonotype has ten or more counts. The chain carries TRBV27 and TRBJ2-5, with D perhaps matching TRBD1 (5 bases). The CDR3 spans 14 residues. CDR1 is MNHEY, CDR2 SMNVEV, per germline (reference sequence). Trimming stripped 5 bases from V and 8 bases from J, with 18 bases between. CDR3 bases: TGTGCCAGCAGTACCACCGGAGACAGAAAAACCCAGTACTTC. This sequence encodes CASSTTGDRKTQYF.

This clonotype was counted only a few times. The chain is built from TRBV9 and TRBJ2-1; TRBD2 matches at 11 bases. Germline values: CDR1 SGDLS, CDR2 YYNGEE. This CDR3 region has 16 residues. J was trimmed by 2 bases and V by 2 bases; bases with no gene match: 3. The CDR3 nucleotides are TGTGCCAGCAGCGTCCGACTAGCGGGAACCTACAATGAGCAGTTCTTC. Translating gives CASSVRLAGTYNEQFF.

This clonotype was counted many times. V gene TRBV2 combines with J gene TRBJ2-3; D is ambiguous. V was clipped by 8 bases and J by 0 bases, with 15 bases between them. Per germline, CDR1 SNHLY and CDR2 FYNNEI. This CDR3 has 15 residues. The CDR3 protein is CASALDIASTDTQYF. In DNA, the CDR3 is TGTGCCAGCGCCCTCGATATAGCTAGCACAGATACGCAGTATTTT.

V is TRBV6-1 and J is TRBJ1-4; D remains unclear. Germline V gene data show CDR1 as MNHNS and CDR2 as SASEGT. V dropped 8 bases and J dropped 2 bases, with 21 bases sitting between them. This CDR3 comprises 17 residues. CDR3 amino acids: CASENPSAAATNEKLFF. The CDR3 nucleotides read TGTGCCAGCGAAAATCCCTCGGCTGCGGCGACTAATGAAAAACTGTTTTTT.

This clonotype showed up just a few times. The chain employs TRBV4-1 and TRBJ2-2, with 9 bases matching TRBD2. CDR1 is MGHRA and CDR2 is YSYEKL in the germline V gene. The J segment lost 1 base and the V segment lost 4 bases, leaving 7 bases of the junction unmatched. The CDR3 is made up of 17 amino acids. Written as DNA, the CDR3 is TGCGCCAGCAGCCGAGGAGGAGCGGGAGGGAACACCGGGGAGCTGTTTTTT. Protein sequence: CASSRGGAGGNTGELFF.

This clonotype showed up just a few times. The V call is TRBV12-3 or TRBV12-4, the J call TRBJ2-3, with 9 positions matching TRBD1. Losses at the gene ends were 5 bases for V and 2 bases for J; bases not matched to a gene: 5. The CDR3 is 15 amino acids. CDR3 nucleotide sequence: TGTGCCAGCAGTATCGACAGGGGGGTCACAGATACGCAGTATTTT. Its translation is CASSIDRGVTDTQYF.

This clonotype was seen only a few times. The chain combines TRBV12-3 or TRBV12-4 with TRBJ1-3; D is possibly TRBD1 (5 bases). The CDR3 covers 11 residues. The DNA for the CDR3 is TGTGGTGTGGACAAAGGAAACACCATATATTTT. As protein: CGVDKGNTIYF.

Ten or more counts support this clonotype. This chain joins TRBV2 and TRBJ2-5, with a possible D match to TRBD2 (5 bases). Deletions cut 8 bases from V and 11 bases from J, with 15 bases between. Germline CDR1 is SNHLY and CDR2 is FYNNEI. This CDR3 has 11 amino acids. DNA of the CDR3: TGTGCCAGCTTGGGAGAGGTCAGTCAGTACTTC. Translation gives CASLGEVSQYF.

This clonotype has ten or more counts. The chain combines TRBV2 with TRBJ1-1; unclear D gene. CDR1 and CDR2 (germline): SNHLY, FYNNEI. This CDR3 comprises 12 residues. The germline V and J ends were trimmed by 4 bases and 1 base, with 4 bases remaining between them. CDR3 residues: CASSAENTEAFF. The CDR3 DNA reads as TGTGCCAGCAGTGCAGAGAACACTGAAGCTTTCTTT.

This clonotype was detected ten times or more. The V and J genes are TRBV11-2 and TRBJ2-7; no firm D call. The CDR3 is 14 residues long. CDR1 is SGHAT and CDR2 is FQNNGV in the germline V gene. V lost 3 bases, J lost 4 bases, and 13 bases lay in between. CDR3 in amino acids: CASSFGRVQYEQYF. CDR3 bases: TGTGCCAGCAGCTTCGGCCGGGTGCAGTACGAGCAGTACTTC.